This T cell receptor (beta chain) originates from a study of Ad26.COV2.S vaccination and SARS-CoV-2 variants. Overall study results and limits: Vaccine and placebo recipients had similar non-spike TCR breadth.

Treatment reported: approximately 18 received Ad26.COV2.S at low or high dose, single or two shots; 5 received placebo; per-sample allocation not given. Samples came from day 63 after the first vaccine or placebo injection. The assay was immunoSEQ multiplex PCR, and TCRdb's table has in-frame clones only and misses some. The sample records hundreds of thousands of clones, about 89% being singletons. Notes on this clone: Its antigen is currently unknown.

The CDR3 sequence is 14 residues long. The V gene's germline CDR1 is KGHDR and CDR2 SFDVKD. Trimming took 5 bases from V and 2 from J, leaving 12 bases between them. Material: peripheral blood, obtained in a trial of Ad26.COV2.S vaccine versus placebo. This chain links TRBV24-1 with TRBJ2-7; D is ambiguous. The clonotype originates from a person between 18 and 59 years old who received the Ad26.COV2.S COVID-19 vaccine or a placebo. The CDR3 sequence is CATSGTLSPYEQYF. Here the CDR3 DNA reads TGTGCCACCAGTGGGACCTTGTCACCCTACGAGCAGTACTTC.